Listed here are 18 T cell receptor beta chains from one sample, sequenced in a study of cytomegalovirus exposure and HLA in healthy donors. 60 Vbeta and 13 Jbeta primers were used in PCR. Generated by immunoSEQ multiplex PCR, the TCRdb table keeps only in-frame clones and is missing some. The sample has approximately 200,000 clones, less than 80% seen once. The sequencing sample was made of PBMCs. These receptors were taken from a girl aged 2 to 10 in good health and CMV-seronegative.

The CDR3 reads CASMKGGGAYEQYF. The CDR3 DNA is TGTGCCAGCATGAAGGGCGGGGGGGCCTACGAGCAGTACTTC. The J gene is TRBJ2-7, the V gene TRBV6-1; 9 bases are a match to TRBD2. Looked up from germline, CDR1 is MNHNS and CDR2 is SASEGT. There are 14 residues in the CDR3. V was clipped by 7 bases and J by 2 bases; unmatched bases: 6.

This clone was found once. The V and J genes are TRBV7-9 and TRBJ1-2, with 8 bases aligning to TRBD1. The V and J ends lost 1 base and 6 bases, in that order; junction bases with no gene match: 7. The CDR3 totals 15 residues. Per the germline V gene, CDR1 is SEHNR and CDR2 is FQNEAQ (reference sequence). CDR3 loop: CASSLVGQGADGYTF. Here the CDR3 DNA reads TGTGCCAGCAGCTTAGTAGGGCAGGGGGCCGATGGCTACACCTTC.

The chain recombines TRBV2 with TRBJ2-2, with 10 bases that match TRBD2. Germline trimming cut 6 bases from V and 8 bases from J; bases unmatched to any gene: 9. The CDR3 is made up of 15 amino acids. Per germline, CDR1 SNHLY and CDR2 FYNNEI. For the CDR3, the DNA is TGTGCCAGCAGCCTGGGGACTAGCGAGTGGGGGGAGCTGTTTTTT. It specifies CASSLGTSEWGELFF.

The table lists this clone with a few counts. The chain recombines TRBV7-2 with TRBJ2-1, with 8 nucleotides matching TRBD2. Germline CDR1 is SGHTA and CDR2 is FQGNSA. The J segment lost 0 bases and the V segment lost 5 bases, leaving 3 bases of the junction unmatched. There are 15 residues in the CDR3. In DNA, the CDR3 is TGTGCCAGCAGCGGAAGCGGGAGCTCCTACAATGAGCAGTTCTTC. Its protein product is CASSGSGSSYNEQFF. Full variable domain (rest looked up from reference TRBV7-2 and TRBJ2-1): GAGVSQSPSNKVTEKGKDVELRCDPISGHTALYWYRQSLGQGLEFLIYFQGNSAPDKSGLPSDRFSAERTGGSVSTLTIQRTQQEDSAVYLCASSGSGSSYNEQFFGPGTRLTVL.

This clone was seen only once. The CDR3 spells CASSLAGPNTGELFF. As DNA, the CDR3 is TGTGCCAGCAGCCTTGCAGGGCCGAACACCGGGGAGCTGTTTTTT. The chain employs TRBV7-9 and TRBJ2-2; a possible D gene is TRBD1 (5 bases). The CDR3 spans 15 residues. Per germline, CDR1 SEHNR and CDR2 FQNEAQ (reference sequence). V lost 5 bases, J lost 0 bases, and 10 bases lay in between.

This chain links TRBV30 with TRBJ1-1; D is ambiguous. V lost 4 bases and J 1 base, leaving 4 bases between the germline ends. Germline V CDR1 and CDR2: GTSNPN, SVGIG (reference sequence). CDR3 size: 11 residues. CDR3 nucleotides: TGTGCCTGGACTAAGAACACTGAAGCTTTCTTT. This codes for CAWTKNTEAFF.

The genes are TRBV2 and TRBJ2-3, with TRBD2 matching over 10 bases. Looked up from germline, CDR1 is SNHLY and CDR2 is FYNNEI. The CDR3 is made up of 15 amino acids. Germline trimming cut 6 bases from V and 6 bases from J; bases unmatched to any gene: 9. CDR3 amino acids: CASRTGTSASDTQYF. The CDR3 region has the DNA TGTGCCAGCAGAACCGGGACTAGCGCATCTGATACGCAGTATTTT.

A few counts support this clone. The V gene is TRBV5-1, the J gene TRBJ2-3; D possibly corresponds to TRBD1 (5 bases). The CDR3 runs to 12 residues. CDR1 and CDR2 from the germline V gene are SGHRS and YFSETQ. V lost 3 bases to trimming and J lost 11 bases, with 13 bases between them. The CDR3 nucleotides read TGCGCCAGCAGCTACGGACAATCGGAGCAGTATTTT. It codes for CASSYGQSEQYF.

V and J are TRBV10-2 and TRBJ1-2; tentative D call: TRBD1 (6 bases). The CDR3 runs 14 residues. With 5 bases removed from V and 8 bases from J, the gap between germline ends came to 18 bases. The V gene's germline CDR1 is WSHSY and CDR2 SAAADI. The CDR3 is CASSSRGALAGYTF. The CDR3 bases are TGCGCCAGCAGTTCACGGGGGGCGTTGGCCGGCTACACCTTC.

The rearrangement uses TRBV5-1 and TRBJ2-1, with 7 nucleotides matching TRBD1. Unmatched junction bases numbered 9, after V lost 3 bases and J lost 0 bases. The CDR3 is made up of 17 amino acids. Germline V CDR1 and CDR2: SGHRS, YFSETQ. CDR3 sequence (DNA): TGCGCCAGCAGCTCGAGACAGGGAGCAATCTCCTACAATGAGCAGTTCTTC. Amino acids: CASSSRQGAISYNEQFF.

The gene calls are TRBV14 and TRBJ1-4; TRBD1 is a possible D gene (6 bases). The germline V and J ends were trimmed by 3 bases and 8 bases, with 16 bases remaining between them. The CDR3 has 15 residues. Germline V gene lookup returns CDR1 SGHDN and CDR2 FVKESK. The chain's CDR3 is CASSQGLTGWEKLFF. CDR3 bases: TGTGCCAGCAGCCAGGGTCTAACAGGGTGGGAAAAACTGTTTTTT.

The chain carries TRBV7-9 and TRBJ1-2; a weak D match, TRBD1 (6 bases). The CDR3 length is 15 residues. The germline V and J ends were trimmed by 5 bases and 7 bases, with 20 bases remaining between them. The germline gives CDR1 SEHNR, CDR2 FQNEAQ (reference sequence). CDR3 sequence: CASSEGTNLRGGYTF. CDR3 DNA: TGTGCCAGCAGCGAAGGGACAAATCTTCGTGGTGGCTACACCTTC.

The J gene is TRBJ1-5, the V gene TRBV10-3; D is uncertain. The CDR3 spans 15 residues. Germline CDR1 and CDR2: ENHRY and SYGVKD. V lost 3 bases and J lost 2, with 11 bases in between. CDR3 loop: CAISDWRSRNQPQHF. The CDR3 DNA reads as TGTGCCATCAGTGATTGGAGGTCGCGCAATCAGCCCCAGCATTTT.

The V gene is TRBV30, the J gene TRBJ2-5, with 10 positions matching TRBD2. The V segment lost 8 bases and the J segment 4 bases; nucleotides outside the gene matches: 13. Germline loops: CDR1 GTSNPN, CDR2 SVGIG (reference sequence). The CDR3 sequence is 15 residues long. This CDR3 is CALQQGLATTETQYF. For the CDR3, the DNA is TGTGCCCTTCAGCAGGGACTAGCGACAACAGAGACCCAGTACTTC.

This chain joins TRBV7-9 and TRBJ2-1, with D uncertain. Germline CDR1 is SEHNR and CDR2 is FQNEAQ (reference sequence). This CDR3 contains 13 residues. Trimming shortened V by 6 bases and J by 0 bases, and 6 bases separated the two germline ends. The CDR3 DNA follows: TGTGCCAGCAGTCTAGGCTCCTACAATGAGCAGTTCTTC. It yields the protein CASSLGSYNEQFF.

This clone showed up just once. The chain joins TRBV5-1 to TRBJ1-6; D might be TRBD1 (5 bases). Trimming stripped 4 bases from V and 7 bases from J, with 12 bases between. The germline gives CDR1 SGHRS, CDR2 YFSETQ. The CDR3 is made up of 14 amino acids. The CDR3 nucleotides are TGCGCCAGCAGCCCCGAATGGGGCAATTCACCCCTCCACTTT. It encodes CASSPEWGNSPLHF.

Note on this clone: Relative to the germline gene, one junction end is altered; a read error may explain this. This chain joins TRBV7-9 and TRBJ1-1, with a possible D match to TRBD1 (6 bases). Looked up from germline, CDR1 is SEHNR and CDR2 is FQNEAQ (reference sequence). CDR3 length: 12 amino acids. The CDR3 sequence is CSSSLEDRAAFF. The CDR3, as DNA: TGTTCCAGCAGCTTAGAGGACAGAGCAGCTTTCTTT.

The genes are TRBV7-9 and TRBJ2-3; weak D call: TRBD2 (7 bases). V lost 5 bases and J lost 3, with 15 bases in between. Germline CDR1 reads SEHNR; CDR2 reads FQNEAQ (reference sequence). This CDR3 has 15 residues. Here the CDR3 DNA reads TGTGCCAGCAGCCCGAGGGGGGGGAAAACAGATACGCAGTATTTT. It codes for CASSPRGGKTDTQYF.